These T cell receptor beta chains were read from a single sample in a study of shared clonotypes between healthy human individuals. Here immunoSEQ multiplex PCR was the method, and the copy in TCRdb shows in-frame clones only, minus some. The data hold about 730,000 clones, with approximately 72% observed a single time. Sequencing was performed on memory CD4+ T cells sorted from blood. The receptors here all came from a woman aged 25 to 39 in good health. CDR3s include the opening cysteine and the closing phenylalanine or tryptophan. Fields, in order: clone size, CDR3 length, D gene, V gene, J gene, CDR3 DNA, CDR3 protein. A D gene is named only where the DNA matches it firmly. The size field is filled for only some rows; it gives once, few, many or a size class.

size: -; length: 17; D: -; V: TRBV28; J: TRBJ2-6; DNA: TGTGCCAGCAGGCTTGGACCCAAATCTTCTGGGGCCAACGTCCTGACTTTC; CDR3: CASRLGPKSSGANVLTF
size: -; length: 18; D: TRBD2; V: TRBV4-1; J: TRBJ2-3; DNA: TGCGCCAGCAGCCAAGACCCCCCCTCTAGCGGGGTACCAGATACGCAGTATTTT; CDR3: CASSQDPPSSGVPDTQYF
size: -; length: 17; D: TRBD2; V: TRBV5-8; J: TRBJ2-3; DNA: TGTGCCAGCAGCTCCCTGGGGACTAGCGGGTATCGGAATACGCAGTATTTT; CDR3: CASSSLGTSGYRNTQYF
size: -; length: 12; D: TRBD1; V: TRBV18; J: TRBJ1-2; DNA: TGTGCCAGCTCACAAACAGGGGAAGGCTACACCTTC; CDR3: CASSQTGEGYTF
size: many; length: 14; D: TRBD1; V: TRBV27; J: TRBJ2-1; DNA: TGTGCCAGCAGTCGGTATGACAGGGACAATGAGCAGTTCTTC; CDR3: CASSRYDRDNEQFF
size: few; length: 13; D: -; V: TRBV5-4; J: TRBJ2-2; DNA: TGTGCCAGCAGCGGGTCGAACACCGGGGAGCTGTTTTTT; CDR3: CASSGSNTGELFF
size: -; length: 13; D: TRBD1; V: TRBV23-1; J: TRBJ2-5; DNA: TGCGCCAGCCGACGACAGGGGTACGAGACCCAGTACTTC; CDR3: CASRRQGYETQYF
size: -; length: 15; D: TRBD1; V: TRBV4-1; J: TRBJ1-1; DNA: TGCGCCAGCAGCCTCTTCGGACAGGAGGGTACAAGCCCTTTCTTT; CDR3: CASSLFGQEGTSPFF
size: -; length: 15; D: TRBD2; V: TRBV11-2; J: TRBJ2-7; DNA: TGTGCCAGCAGCTCCACTAGCGGGAGTTCGTACGAGCAGTACTTC; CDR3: CASSSTSGSSYEQYF
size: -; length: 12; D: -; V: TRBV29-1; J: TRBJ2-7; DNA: TGCAGCGTTGCCCCCGGGGACTACGAGCAGTACTTC; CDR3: CSVAPGDYEQYF
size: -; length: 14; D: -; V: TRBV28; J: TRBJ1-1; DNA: TGTGCCAGCAGTTTCAGGGGAATGAACACTGAAGCTTTCTTT; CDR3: CASSFRGMNTEAFF
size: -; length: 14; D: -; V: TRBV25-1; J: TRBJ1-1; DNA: TGTGCCAGCAGTCCTATCGGACAGAACACTGAAGCTTTCTTT; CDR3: CASSPIGQNTEAFF
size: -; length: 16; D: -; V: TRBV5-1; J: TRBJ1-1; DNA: TGCGCCAGCAGCCCCTTCTGGGTAGCGAGGGACACTGAAGCTTTCTTT; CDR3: CASSPFWVARDTEAFF
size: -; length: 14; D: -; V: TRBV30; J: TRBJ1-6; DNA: TGTGCCTGGAGTGTACAGCCCGATAATTCACCCCTCCACTTT; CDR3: CAWSVQPDNSPLHF
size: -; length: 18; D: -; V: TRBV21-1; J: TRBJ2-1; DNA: TGTGCCAGCAGCAAAATGATCTCTCGGGACAGGGCAGAGTTGGTGCAGTTCTTC; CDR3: CASSKMISRDRAELVQFF
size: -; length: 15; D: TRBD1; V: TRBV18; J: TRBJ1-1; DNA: TGTGCCAGCTCAGGGACAGGGGGGATGAACACTGAAGCTTTCTTT; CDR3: CASSGTGGMNTEAFF
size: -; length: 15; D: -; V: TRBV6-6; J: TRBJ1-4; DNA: TGTGCCAGCAGTTACTCTGGGAACCCGGGAGAAAAACTGTTTTTT; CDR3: CASSYSGNPGEKLFF
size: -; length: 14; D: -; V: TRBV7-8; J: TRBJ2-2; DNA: TGTGCCAGCAGCTCACAGGGTCAATCCGGGGAGCTGTTTTTT; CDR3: CASSSQGQSGELFF
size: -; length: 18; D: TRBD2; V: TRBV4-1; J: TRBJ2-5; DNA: TGCGCCAGCAGCCTTTACCCCGGGACTAGCGGCCTCCAAGAGACCCAGTACTTC; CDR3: CASSLYPGTSGLQETQYF
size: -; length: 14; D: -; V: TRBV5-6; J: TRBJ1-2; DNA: TGTGCCAGCAGCCTCCCCGGGACCAACTATGGCTACACCTTC; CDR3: CASSLPGTNYGYTF
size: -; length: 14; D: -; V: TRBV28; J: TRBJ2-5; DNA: TGTGCCAGCAGTTTCACAGGCGACCAAGAGACCCAGTACTTC; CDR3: CASSFTGDQETQYF
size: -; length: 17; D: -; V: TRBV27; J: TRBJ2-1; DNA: TGTGCCAGCAGTATTTGGAGGGGGCTGCCCGCGGACAATGAGCAGTTCTTC; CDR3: CASSIWRGLPADNEQFF
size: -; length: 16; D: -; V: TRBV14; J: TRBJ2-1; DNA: TGTGCCAGCAGCCAAGTGCTTGGGGGGACCTACAATGAGCAGTTCTTC; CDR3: CASSQVLGGTYNEQFF
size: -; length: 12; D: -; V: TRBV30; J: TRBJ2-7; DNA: TGTGCCTGGAGTGTAGTGGGCTACGAGCAGTACTTC; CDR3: CAWSVVGYEQYF
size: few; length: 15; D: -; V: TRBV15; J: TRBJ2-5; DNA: TGTGCCACCAGCAGAGAATCGGGGGCCCCAGAGACCCAGTACTTC; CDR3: CATSRESGAPETQYF
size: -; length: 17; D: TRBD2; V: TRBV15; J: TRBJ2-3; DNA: TGTGCCACCAGCAGAGATCGTACTAGCGGGTACACAGATACGCAGTATTTT; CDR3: CATSRDRTSGYTDTQYF
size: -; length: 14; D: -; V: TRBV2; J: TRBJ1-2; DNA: TGTGCCAGCAGTCCGGGACACGGCGCCTATGGCTACACCTTC; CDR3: CASSPGHGAYGYTF
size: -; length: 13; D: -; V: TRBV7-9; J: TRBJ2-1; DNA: TGTGCCAGCAGCTTTTGGGGGAGCGATGAGCAGTTCTTC; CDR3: CASSFWGSDEQFF
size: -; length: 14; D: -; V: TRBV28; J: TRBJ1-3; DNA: TGTGCCAGCAGTTCTTACAGGGCGGGAAACACCATATATTTT; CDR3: CASSSYRAGNTIYF
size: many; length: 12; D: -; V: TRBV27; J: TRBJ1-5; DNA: TGTGCCAGCAGCCTCCGGGATCAGCCCCAGCATTTT; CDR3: CASSLRDQPQHF
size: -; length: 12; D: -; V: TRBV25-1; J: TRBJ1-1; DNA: TGTGCCAGCACTTCGGCGGCCACTGAAGCTTTCTTT; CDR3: CASTSAATEAFF
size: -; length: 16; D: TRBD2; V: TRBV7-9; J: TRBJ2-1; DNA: TGTGCCAGCAGCTTTATCGCCGGGAGGGTATACAATGAGCAGTTCTTC; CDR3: CASSFIAGRVYNEQFF
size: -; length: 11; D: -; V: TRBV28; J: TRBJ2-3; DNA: TGTGCCAGCAGTGTGAAGAATACGCAGTATTTT; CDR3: CASSVKNTQYF
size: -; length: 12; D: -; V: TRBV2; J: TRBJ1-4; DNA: TGTGCCAGCAGAGTGGGGGCTGAAAAACTGTTTTTT; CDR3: CASRVGAEKLFF
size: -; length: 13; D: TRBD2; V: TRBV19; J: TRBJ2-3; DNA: TGTGCCAGTATAGCGGGAGCAGCAGATACGCAGTATTTT; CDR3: CASIAGAADTQYF
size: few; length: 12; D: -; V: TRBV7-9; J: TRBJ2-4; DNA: TGTGCCAGCAGCTACGGAGAAAACATTCAGTACTTC; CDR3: CASSYGENIQYF
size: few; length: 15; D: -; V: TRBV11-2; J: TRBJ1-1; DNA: TGTGCCAGCAGCCCCACCCAACGGCAGAACACTGAAGCTTTCTTT; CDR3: CASSPTQRQNTEAFF
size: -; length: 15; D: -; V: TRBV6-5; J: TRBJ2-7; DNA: TGTGCCAGCAGTTACGACGAGCGCCCGACCTACGAGCAGTACTTC; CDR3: CASSYDERPTYEQYF
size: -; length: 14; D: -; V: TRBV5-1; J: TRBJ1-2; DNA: TGCGCCAGCAGCTGGTGGGGCGCCCACTATGGCTACACCTTC; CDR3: CASSWWGAHYGYTF
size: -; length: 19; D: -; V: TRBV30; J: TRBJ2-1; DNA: TGTGCCTGGAGTGTACCGGGAAGGACCAGCCGAACCGGGTACAATGAGCAGTTCTTC; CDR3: CAWSVPGRTSRTGYNEQFF
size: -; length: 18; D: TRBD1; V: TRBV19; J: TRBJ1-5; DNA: TGTGCCAGTAGTATAGATGGCAGGGGGTGGCATAGCAATCAGCCCCAGCATTTT; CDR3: CASSIDGRGWHSNQPQHF
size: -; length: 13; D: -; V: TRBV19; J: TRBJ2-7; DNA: TGTGCCAGTAGCTTTGACGGGCTCTACGAGCAGTACTTC; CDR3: CASSFDGLYEQYF
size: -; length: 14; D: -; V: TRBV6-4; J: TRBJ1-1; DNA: TGTGCCAGCAGTGCAGGACTGAGGAACACTGAAGCTTTCTTT; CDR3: CASSAGLRNTEAFF
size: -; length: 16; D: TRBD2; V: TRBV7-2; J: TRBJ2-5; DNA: TGTGCCAGCAGCCATAGGGTAGCGGGAGGGAAAGAGACCCAGTACTTC; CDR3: CASSHRVAGGKETQYF